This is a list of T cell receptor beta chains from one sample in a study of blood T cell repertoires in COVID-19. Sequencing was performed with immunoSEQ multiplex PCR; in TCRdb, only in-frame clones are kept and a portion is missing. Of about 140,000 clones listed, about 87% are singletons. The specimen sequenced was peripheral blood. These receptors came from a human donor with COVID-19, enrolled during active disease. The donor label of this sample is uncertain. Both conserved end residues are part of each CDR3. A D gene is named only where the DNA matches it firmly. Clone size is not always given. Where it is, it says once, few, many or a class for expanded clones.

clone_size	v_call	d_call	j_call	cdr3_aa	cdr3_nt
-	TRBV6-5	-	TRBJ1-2	CASSSLEGVDYGYTF	TGTGCCAGCAGTTCCCTCGAAGGGGTTGACTATGGCTACACCTTC
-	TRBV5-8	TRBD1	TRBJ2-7	CASSTYTGGLSYEQYF	TGTGCCAGCAGCACCTACACAGGGGGTCTGTCCTACGAGCAGTACTTC
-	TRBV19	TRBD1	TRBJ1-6	CAISGTGYNSPLHF	TGTGCCATAAGTGGGACAGGCTATAATTCACCCCTCCACTTT
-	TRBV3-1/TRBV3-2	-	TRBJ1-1	CASSQRTEAFF	TGTGCCAGCAGCCAGAGAACTGAAGCTTTCTTT
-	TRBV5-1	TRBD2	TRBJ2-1	CASSRRGVTNNEQFF	TGCGCCAGCAGCCGCCGGGGGGTCACAAACAATGAGCAGTTCTTC
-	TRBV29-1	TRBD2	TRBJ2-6	CSAGGGTGANVLTF	TGCAGCGCCGGGGGAGGGACTGGGGCCAACGTCCTGACTTTC
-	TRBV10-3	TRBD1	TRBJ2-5	CAANPGTGVPSQETQYF	TGTGCCGCAAACCCCGGGACAGGGGTCCCCAGCCAAGAGACCCAGTACTTC
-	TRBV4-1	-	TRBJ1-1	CASKQHKPGERTEAFF	TGCGCCAGCAAACAACATAAGCCGGGTGAAAGGACTGAAGCTTTCTTT
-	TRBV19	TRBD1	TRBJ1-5	CASSTRQGHQPQHF	TGTGCCAGTAGTACCAGACAGGGCCATCAGCCCCAGCATTTT
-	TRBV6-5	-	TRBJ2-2	CASRPPGGVSGELFF	TGTGCCAGCAGACCCCCCGGAGGGGTGAGCGGGGAGCTGTTTTTT
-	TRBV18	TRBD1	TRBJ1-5	CASSPEGTGGQPQHF	TGTGCCAGCTCACCAGAAGGGACAGGTGGACAGCCCCAGCATTTT
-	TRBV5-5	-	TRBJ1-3	CASSFWAGGNTIYF	TGTGCCAGCAGCTTTTGGGCAGGCGGAAACACCATATATTTT
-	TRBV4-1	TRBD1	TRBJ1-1	CASSRGTVNTEAFF	TGCGCCAGCAGCCGAGGGACAGTGAACACTGAAGCTTTCTTT
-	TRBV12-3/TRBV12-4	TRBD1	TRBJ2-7	CASTPGQAYEQYF	TGTGCCAGCACCCCCGGACAGGCCTACGAGCAGTACTTC
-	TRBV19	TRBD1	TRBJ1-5	CASSIEDRGNQPQHF	TGTGCCAGTAGTATTGAGGACAGGGGGAATCAGCCCCAGCATTTT
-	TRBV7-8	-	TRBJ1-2	CASSLGIGDYGYTF	TGTGCCAGCAGCTTAGGGATAGGGGACTATGGCTACACCTTC
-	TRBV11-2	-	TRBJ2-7	CASSLPSGLTSYEQYF	TGTGCCAGCAGCCTACCCTCGGGACTGACCTCCTACGAGCAGTACTTC
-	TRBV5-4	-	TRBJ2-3	CASSLAGRARADTQYF	TGTGCCAGCAGCTTGGCGGGCAGAGCGAGGGCAGATACGCAGTATTTT
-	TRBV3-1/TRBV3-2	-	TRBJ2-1	CASSQVGSSYNEQFF	TGTGCCAGCAGCCAAGTCGGGAGCTCCTACAATGAGCAGTTCTTC
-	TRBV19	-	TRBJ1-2	CASSKLSGDKSYGYTF	TGTGCCAGTAGCAAATTATCAGGGGACAAGAGCTATGGCTACACCTTC
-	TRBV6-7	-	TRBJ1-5	CASSYDGAGYSNQPQHF	TGTGCCAGCAGTTACGACGGTGCAGGTTATAGCAATCAGCCCCAGCATTTT
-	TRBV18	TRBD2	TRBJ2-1	CASSPPEPGGFYNEQFF	TGTGCCAGCTCACCGCCTGAGCCGGGAGGGTTCTACAATGAGCAGTTCTTC
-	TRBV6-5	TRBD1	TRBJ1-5	CASRGTGGNQPQHF	TGTGCCAGCAGGGGGACAGGGGGCAATCAGCCCCAGCATTTT
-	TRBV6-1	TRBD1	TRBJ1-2	CASSEHRGLGGYTF	TGTGCCAGCAGTGAACACAGGGGGCTAGGTGGCTACACCTTC
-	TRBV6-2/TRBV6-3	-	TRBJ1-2	CASSLDSADYGYTF	TGTGCCAGCAGTTTAGACAGCGCCGACTATGGCTACACCTTC
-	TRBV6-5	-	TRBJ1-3	CASSYREAGNTIYF	TGTGCCAGCAGTTACAGGGAGGCTGGAAACACCATATATTTT
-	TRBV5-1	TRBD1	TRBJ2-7	CASSTEPGQGYEQYF	TGCGCCAGCAGCACAGAACCGGGACAGGGTTACGAGCAGTACTTC
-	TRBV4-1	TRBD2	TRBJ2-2	CASSQGESLAGTYTGELFF	TGCGCCAGCAGCCAAGGGGAGTCCCTAGCGGGAACATACACCGGGGAGCTGTTTTTT
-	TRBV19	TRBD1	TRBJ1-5	CAGTGTVSNQPQHF	TGTGCCGGCACCGGGACAGTTAGCAATCAGCCCCAGCATTTT
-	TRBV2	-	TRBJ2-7	CASSDGIEVFYEQYF	TGTGCCAGCAGTGATGGTATTGAGGTTTTCTACGAGCAGTACTTC
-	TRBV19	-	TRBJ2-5	CASSVGTPYGVTQYF	TGTGCCAGCTCTGTCGGGACTCCCTATGGGGTGACCCAGTACTTC
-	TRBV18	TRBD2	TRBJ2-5	CASSRVERTSGGSRETQYF	TGTGCCAGCTCACGGGTCGAACGGACTAGCGGGGGATCCAGAGAGACCCAGTACTTC
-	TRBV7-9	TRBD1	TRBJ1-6	CASRLTGLENSPLHF	TGTGCCAGCAGACTGACAGGGCTGGAGAATTCACCCCTCCACTTT
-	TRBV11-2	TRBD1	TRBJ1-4	CASSSRTGSVSTNEKLFF	TGTGCCAGCAGCTCCCGGACAGGGTCGGTTAGTACTAATGAAAAACTGTTTTTT
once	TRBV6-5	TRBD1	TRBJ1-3	CASSYLGQAAGNTIYF	TGTGCCAGCAGTTACTTGGGACAGGCCGCTGGAAACACCATATATTTT
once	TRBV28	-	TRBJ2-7	CASSLGGASSYEQYF	TGTGCCAGCAGTTTAGGCGGGGCCTCCTCCTACGAGCAGTACTTC
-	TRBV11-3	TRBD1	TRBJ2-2	CASPSRQGKVGTGELFF	TGTGCCAGTCCGTCGCGACAGGGGAAAGTTGGCACCGGGGAGCTGTTTTTT
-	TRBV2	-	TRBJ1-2	CASREVGGNYGYTF	TGTGCCAGCAGGGAGGTCGGGGGGAACTATGGCTACACCTTC
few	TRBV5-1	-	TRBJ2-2	CASSLGGANTGELFF	TGCGCCAGCAGCTTGGGGGGGGCGAACACCGGGGAGCTGTTTTTT
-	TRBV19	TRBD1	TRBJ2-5	CASSGRTGWETQYF	TGTGCCAGTAGTGGACGGACAGGGTGGGAGACCCAGTACTTC
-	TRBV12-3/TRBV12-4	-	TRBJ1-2	CASSRDIFYGYTF	TGTGCCAGCAGTCGGGACATCTTCTATGGCTACACCTTC
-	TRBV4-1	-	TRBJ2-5	CASSPGGSGTQETQYF	TGCGCCAGCAGCCCAGGGGGTAGCGGGACACAAGAGACCCAGTACTTC
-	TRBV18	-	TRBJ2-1	CASSPDSGRIYNEQFF	TGTGCCAGCTCACCGGATAGCGGAAGAATCTACAATGAGCAGTTCTTC
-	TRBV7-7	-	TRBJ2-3	CASSLGGADTQYF	TGTGCCAGCAGCTTAGGGGGGGCAGATACGCAGTATTTT
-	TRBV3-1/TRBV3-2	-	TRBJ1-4	CASSQVSQGLDEKLFF	TGTGCCAGCAGCCAAGTATCACAGGGTTTGGACGAAAAACTGTTTTTT
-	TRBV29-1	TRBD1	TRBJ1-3	CSAAGQGGNTIYF	TGCAGCGCCGCGGGACAGGGGGGAAACACCATATATTTT
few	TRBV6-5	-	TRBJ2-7	CASRSTAYEQYF	TGTGCCAGCAGGTCTACAGCCTACGAGCAGTACTTC
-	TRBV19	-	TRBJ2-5	CASSISREETQYF	TGTGCCAGTAGTATCAGCAGGGAAGAGACCCAGTACTTC
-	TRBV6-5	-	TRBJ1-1	CASSPRAENTEAFF	TGTGCCAGCAGTCCGCGGGCAGAAAACACTGAAGCTTTCTTT
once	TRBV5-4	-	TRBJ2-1	CASSLDLARRDNEQFF	TGTGCCAGCAGCTTGGATTTGGCCAGGCGGGACAATGAGCAGTTCTTC
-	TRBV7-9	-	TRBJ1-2	CASSPPDRRSGGYTF	TGTGCCAGCTCGCCACCGGACAGACGGTCGGGTGGCTACACCTTC
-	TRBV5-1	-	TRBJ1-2	CASSTGQIRLRANYGYTF	TGCGCCAGCAGCACAGGACAGATAAGACTCCGCGCTAACTATGGCTACACCTTC
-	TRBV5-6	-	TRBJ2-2	CASSFVANTGELFF	TGTGCCAGCAGCTTTGTCGCGAACACCGGGGAGCTGTTTTTT
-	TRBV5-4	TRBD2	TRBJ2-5	CASSSGAGERETQYF	TGTGCCAGCAGCAGCGGAGCGGGGGAGAGGGAGACCCAGTACTTC
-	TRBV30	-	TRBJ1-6	CAWSVNRDNSPLHF	TGTGCCTGGAGTGTTAACAGGGATAATTCACCCCTCCACTTT